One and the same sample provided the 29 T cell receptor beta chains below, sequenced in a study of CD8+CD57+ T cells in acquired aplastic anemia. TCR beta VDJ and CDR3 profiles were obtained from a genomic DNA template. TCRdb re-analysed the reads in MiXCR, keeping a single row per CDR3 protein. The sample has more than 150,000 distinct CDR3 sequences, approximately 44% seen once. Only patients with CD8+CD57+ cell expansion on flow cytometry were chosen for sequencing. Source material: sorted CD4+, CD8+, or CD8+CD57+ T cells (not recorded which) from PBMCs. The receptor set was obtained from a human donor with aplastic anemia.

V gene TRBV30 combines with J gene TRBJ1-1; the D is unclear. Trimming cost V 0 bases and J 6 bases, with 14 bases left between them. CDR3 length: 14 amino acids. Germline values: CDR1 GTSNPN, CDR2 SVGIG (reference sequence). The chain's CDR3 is CAWSVGRRFPEAFF. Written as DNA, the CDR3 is TGTGCCTGGAGTGTAGGGAGAAGGTTCCCTGAAGCTTTCTTT.

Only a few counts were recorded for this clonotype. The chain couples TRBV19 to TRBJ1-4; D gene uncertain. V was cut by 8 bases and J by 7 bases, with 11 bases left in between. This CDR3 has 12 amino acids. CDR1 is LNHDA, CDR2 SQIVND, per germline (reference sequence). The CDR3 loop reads CASSVWGEKLFF. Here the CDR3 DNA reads TGTGCCAGTTCAGTTTGGGGTGAAAAACTGTTTTTT.

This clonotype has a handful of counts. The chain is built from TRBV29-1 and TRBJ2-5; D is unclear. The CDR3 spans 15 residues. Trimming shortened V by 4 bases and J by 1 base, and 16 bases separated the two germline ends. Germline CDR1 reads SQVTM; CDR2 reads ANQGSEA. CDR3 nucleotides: TGCAGCGTTGCTCTCTGGCACAGCGCCCAAGAGACCCAGTACTTC. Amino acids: CSVALWHSAQETQYF.

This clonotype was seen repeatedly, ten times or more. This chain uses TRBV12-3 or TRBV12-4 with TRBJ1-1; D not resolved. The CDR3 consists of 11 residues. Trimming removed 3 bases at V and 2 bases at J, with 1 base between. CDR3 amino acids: CASSFNTEAFF. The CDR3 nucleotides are TGTGCCAGCAGTTTTAACACTGAAGCTTTCTTT.

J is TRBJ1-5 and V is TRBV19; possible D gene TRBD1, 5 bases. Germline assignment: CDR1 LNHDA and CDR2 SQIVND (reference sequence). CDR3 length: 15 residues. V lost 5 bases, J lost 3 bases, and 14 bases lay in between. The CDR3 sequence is CASSGWQGPNQPQHF. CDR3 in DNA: TGTGCCAGTAGTGGGTGGCAGGGCCCCAATCAGCCCCAGCATTTT.

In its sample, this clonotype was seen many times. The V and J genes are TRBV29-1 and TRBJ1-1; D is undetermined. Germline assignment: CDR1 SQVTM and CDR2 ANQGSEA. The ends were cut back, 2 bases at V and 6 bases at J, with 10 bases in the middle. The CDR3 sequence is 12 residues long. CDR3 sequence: CSVEQVTAEAFF. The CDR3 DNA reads TGCAGCGTTGAACAGGTAACAGCTGAAGCTTTCTTT. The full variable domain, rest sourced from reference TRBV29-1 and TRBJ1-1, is SAVISQKPSRDICQRGTSLTIQCQVDSQVTMMFWYRQQPGQSLTLIATANQGSEATYESGFVIDKFPISRPNLTFSTLTVSNMSPEDSSIYLCSVEQVTAEAFFGQGTRLTVV.

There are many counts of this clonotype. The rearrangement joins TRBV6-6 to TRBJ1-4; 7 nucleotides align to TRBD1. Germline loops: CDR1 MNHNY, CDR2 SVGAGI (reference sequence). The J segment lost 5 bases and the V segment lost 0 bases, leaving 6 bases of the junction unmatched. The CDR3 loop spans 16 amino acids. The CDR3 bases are TGTGCCAGCAGTTACTCGGGGGCGACAGGGAATGAAAAACTGTTTTTT. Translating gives CASSYSGATGNEKLFF.

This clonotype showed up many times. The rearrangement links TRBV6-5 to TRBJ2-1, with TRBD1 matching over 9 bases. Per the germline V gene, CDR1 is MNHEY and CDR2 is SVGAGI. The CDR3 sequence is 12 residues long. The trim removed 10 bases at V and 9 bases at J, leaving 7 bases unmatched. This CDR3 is CATGTGLGEQFF. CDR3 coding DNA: TGTGCCACCGGGACAGGGCTGGGTGAGCAGTTCTTC.

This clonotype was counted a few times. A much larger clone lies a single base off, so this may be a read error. DNA of the CDR3: TGTACCAGCAGCTTAGGGGGCGACAGGGAAGTTGGCTACACCTTC. The encoded protein is CTSSLGGDREVGYTF. V usage is TRBV7-9 and J usage is TRBJ1-2; 7 bases agree with TRBD1. This CDR3 has 15 residues. The germline gives CDR1 SEHNR, CDR2 FQNEAQ (reference sequence).

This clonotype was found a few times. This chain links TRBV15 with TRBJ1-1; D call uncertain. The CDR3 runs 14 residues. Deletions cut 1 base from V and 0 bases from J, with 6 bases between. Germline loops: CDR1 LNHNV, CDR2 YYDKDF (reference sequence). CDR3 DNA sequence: TGTGCCACCAGCAGAGGCGAGGTGAACACTGAAGCTTTCTTT. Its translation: CATSRGEVNTEAFF.

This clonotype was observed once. In nucleotides, the CDR3 is TGTGCCAGCAGCCAAGATAGACACAATGAGCAGTACTTC. Its protein is CASSQDRHNEQYF. This rearrangement joins TRBV3-1 to TRBJ2-7; no definite D call. With 0 bases removed from V and 7 bases from J, the gap between germline ends came to 10 bases. The germline V gene has CDR1 LGHDT and CDR2 YNNKEL (reference sequence). The CDR3 spans 13 residues.

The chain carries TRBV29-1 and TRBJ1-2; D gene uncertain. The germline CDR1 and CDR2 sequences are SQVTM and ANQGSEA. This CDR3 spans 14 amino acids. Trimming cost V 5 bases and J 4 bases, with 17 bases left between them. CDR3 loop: CSVQREGPPYGYTF. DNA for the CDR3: TGCAGCGTTCAAAGGGAGGGCCCCCCCTATGGCTACACCTTC.

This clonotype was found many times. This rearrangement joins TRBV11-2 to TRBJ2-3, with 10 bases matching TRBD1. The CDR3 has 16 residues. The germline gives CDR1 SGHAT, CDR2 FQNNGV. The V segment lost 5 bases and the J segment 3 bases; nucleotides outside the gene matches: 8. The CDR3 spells CASSNRTGGLTDTQYF. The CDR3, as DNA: TGTGCCAGCAGCAACAGGACAGGGGGTTTGACAGATACGCAGTATTTT. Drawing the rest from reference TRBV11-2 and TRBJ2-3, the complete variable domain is EAGVAQSPRYKIIEKRQSVAFWCNPISGHATLYWYQQILGQGPKLLIQFQNNGVVDDSQLPKDRFSAERLKGVDSTLKIQPAKLEDSAVYLCASSNRTGGLTDTQYFGPGTRLTVL.

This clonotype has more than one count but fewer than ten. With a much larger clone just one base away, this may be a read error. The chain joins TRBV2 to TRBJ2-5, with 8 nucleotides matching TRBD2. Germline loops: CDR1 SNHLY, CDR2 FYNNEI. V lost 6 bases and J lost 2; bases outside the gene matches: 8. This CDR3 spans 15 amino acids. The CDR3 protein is CASSTPTGGQETQYF. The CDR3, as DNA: TGTGCCAGCAGCACCCCGACGGGGGGGCAAGAGACCCAGTACTTC.

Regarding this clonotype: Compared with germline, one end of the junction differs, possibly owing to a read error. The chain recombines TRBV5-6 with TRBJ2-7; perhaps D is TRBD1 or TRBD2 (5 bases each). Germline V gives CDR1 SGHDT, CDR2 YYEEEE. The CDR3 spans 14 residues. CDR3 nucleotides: TGCGCCAGCAGCCAACGGCAGGGACCCTACGAGCAGTACTTC. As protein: CASSQRQGPYEQYF.

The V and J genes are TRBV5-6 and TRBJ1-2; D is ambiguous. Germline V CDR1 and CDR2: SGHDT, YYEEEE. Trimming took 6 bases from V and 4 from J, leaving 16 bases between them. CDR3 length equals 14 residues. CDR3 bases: TGTGCCAGCACCCAATCGCGGAGGACCTATGGCTACACCTTC. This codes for CASTQSRRTYGYTF.

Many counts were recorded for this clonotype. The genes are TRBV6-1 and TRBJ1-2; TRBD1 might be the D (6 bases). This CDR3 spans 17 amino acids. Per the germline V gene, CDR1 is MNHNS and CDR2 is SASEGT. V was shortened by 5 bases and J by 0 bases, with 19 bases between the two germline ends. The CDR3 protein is CASSLIPGGSTNYGYTF. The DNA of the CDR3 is TGTGCCAGCAGTCTCATACCCGGGGGCAGCACTAACTATGGCTACACCTTC.

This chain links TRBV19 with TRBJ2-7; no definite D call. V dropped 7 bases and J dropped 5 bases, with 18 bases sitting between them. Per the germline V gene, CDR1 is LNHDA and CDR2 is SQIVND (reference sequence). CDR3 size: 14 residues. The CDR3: CASKDVWSAHEQYF. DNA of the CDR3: TGTGCCAGTAAAGACGTTTGGTCCGCCCACGAGCAGTACTTC. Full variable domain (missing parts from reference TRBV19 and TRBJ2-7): DGGITQSPKYLFRKEGQNVTLSCEQNLNHDAMYWYRQDPGQGLRLIYYSQIVNDFQKGDIAEGYSVSREKKESFPLTVTSAQKNPTAFYLCASKDVWSAHEQYFGPGTRLTVT.

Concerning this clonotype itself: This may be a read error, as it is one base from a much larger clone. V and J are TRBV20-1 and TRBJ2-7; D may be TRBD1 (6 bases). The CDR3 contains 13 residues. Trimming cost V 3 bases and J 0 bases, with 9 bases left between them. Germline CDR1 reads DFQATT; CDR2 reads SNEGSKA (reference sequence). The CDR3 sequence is CSASQGTSYEQYV. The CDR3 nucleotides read TGCAGTGCTAGTCAGGGGACCTCCTACGAGCAGTACGTC.

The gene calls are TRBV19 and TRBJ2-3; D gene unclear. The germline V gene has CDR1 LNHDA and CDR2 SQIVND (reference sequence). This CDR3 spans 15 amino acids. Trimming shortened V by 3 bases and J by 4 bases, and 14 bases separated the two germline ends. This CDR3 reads CASSILGIWADTQYF. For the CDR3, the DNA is TGTGCCAGTAGTATTTTGGGGATTTGGGCAGATACGCAGTATTTT.

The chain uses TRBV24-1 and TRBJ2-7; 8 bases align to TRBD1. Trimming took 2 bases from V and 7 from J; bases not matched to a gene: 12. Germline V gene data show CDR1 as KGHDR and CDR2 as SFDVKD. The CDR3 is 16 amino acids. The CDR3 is CATSDSGQEIDEEQYF. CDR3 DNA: TGTGCCACCAGTGATTCGGGACAGGAAATCGATGAGGAGCAGTACTTC.

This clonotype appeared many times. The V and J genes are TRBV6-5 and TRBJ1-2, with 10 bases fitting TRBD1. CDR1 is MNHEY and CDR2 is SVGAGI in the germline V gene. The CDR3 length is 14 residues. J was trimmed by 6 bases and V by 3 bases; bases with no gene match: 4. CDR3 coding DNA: TGTGCCAGCAGTTATTGGGACAGGGGTGATGGCTACACCTTC. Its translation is CASSYWDRGDGYTF.

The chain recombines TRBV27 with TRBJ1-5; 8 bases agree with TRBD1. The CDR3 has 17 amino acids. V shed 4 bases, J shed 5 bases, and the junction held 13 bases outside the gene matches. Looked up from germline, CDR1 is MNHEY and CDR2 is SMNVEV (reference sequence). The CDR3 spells CASSSRQGIRTDQPQHF. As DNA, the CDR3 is TGTGCCAGCAGTTCCCGACAGGGGATCCGAACGGATCAGCCCCAGCATTTT.

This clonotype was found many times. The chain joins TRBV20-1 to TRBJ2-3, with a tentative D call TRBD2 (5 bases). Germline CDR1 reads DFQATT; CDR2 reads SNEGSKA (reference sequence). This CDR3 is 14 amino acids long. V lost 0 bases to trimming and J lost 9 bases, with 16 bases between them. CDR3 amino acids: CSARDLGAQGTQYF. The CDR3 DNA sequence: TGCAGTGCTAGAGATCTGGGAGCCCAAGGAACGCAGTATTTT.

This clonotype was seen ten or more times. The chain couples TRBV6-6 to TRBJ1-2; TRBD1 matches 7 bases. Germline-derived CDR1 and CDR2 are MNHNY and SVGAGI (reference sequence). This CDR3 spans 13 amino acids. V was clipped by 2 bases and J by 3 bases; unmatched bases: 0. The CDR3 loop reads CASSYTGDYGYTF. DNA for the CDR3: TGTGCCAGCAGTTACACAGGGGACTATGGCTACACCTTC.

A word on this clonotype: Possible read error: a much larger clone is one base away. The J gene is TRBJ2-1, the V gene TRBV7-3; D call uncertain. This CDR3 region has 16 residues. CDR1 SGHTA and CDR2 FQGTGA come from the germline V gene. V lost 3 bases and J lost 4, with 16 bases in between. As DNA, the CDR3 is TGTGCCAGCAGCTTGGTTTCGGGCGTAGCATACAATGAGCAGTTCTTC. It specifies CASSLVSGVAYNEQFF.

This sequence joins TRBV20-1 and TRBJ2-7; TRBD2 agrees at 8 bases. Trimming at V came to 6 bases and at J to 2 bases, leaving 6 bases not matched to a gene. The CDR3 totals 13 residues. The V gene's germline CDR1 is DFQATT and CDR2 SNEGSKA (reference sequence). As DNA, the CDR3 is TGCAGTGCCCCCTTAGCGGGGACCTACGAGCAGTACTTC. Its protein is CSAPLAGTYEQYF.

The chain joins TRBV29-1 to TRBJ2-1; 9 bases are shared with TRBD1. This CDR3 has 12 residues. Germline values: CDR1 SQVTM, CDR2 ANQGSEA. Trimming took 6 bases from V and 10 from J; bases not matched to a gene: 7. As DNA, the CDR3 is TGCAGCGTCGGGACAGGGATCGGAGAGCAGTTCTTC. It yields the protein CSVGTGIGEQFF.

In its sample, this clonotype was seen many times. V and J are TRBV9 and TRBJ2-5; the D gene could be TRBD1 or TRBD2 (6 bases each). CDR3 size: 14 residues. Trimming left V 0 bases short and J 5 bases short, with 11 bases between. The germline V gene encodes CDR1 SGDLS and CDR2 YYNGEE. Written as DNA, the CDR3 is TGTGCCAGCAGCGTAGTAGGGGGGCTGGAGACCCAGTACTTC. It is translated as CASSVVGGLETQYF. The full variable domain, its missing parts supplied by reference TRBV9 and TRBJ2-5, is DSGVTQTPKHLITATGQRVTLRCSPRSGDLSVYWYQQSLDQGLQFLIQYYNGEERAKGNILERFSAQQFPDLHSELNLSSLELGDSALYFCASSVVGGLETQYFGPGTRLLVL.